These T cell receptor beta chains were read from a single sample in a study of identical twins. Each CDR3 protein is one row after TCRdb ran MiXCR on the 5' RACE reads. Of roughly 500,000 distinct CDR3 sequences listed, less than 25% are singletons. The same sample was also used in a study of T cells expressing NK-cell markers.

Material: CD4+ T cells sorted from blood. The receptors shown here come from a woman aged 18-29 years in good health. Both conserved end residues are part of each CDR3. The D gene is left open where the match is weak. The size entry is marked missing in some rows and otherwise reads once, few, many or a size class.

TRBD1 | NA | TRBJ2-1 | TRBV7-2 | CASRGTGGYNEQFF | TGTGCCAGCAGAGGGACAGGGGGCTACAATGAGCAGTTCTTC
TRBD1 | few | TRBJ1-2 | TRBV20-1 | CSATLRTGDNYGYTF | TGCAGTGCTACCTTAAGGACAGGGGACAACTATGGCTACACCTTC
NA | few | TRBJ2-1 | TRBV10-3 | CAISDSRGRNEQFF | TGTGCCATCAGTGACTCCCGGGGACGCAATGAGCAGTTCTTC
NA | many | TRBJ2-5 | TRBV13 | CASSFGQETQYF | TGTGCCAGCAGCTTCGGACAAGAGACCCAGTACTTC
NA | NA | TRBJ2-2 | TRBV15 | CATKDLPNTGELFF | TGTGCCACCAAAGATCTTCCGAACACCGGGGAGCTGTTTTTT
TRBD2 | NA | TRBJ2-1 | TRBV7-2 | CASSLVTSAYNEQFF | TGTGCCAGCAGCTTAGTTACTAGCGCCTACAATGAGCAGTTCTTC
NA | few | TRBJ1-1 | TRBV5-5 | CASSLSPLTGLNTEAFF | TGTGCCAGCAGCCTGAGTCCCCTCACGGGCCTGAACACTGAAGCTTTCTTT
NA | NA | TRBJ2-1 | TRBV5-1 | CASSLGATDFRGEQFF | TGCGCCAGCAGCTTGGGCGCGACAGATTTCCGTGGTGAGCAGTTCTTC
TRBD2 | NA | TRBJ2-1 | TRBV20-1 | CSSGSGLAGNNEQFF | TGCAGTTCCGGATCTGGACTAGCGGGGAACAATGAGCAGTTCTTC
TRBD1 | NA | TRBJ2-1 | TRBV5-1 | CASSLGTGGYSNEQFF | TGCGCCAGCAGCCTGGGAACAGGGGGCTATTCCAATGAGCAGTTCTTC
TRBD1 | NA | TRBJ1-2 | TRBV9 | CASSPRTGYGYTF | TGTGCCAGCAGCCCACGGACAGGCTATGGCTACACCTTC
NA | few | TRBJ1-1 | TRBV20-1 | CSASDPSIGGTEAFF | TGCAGTGCTAGCGATCCAAGCATTGGCGGCACTGAAGCTTTCTTT
TRBD2 | NA | TRBJ2-5 | TRBV10-3 | CAIRTSAETQYF | TGTGCCATCCGGACTAGCGCCGAGACCCAGTACTTC
TRBD2 | few | TRBJ2-3 | TRBV6-1 | CASRPLAGGSTDTQYF | TGTGCCAGCAGACCACTAGCGGGGGGTTCCACAGATACGCAGTATTTT
TRBD1 | NA | TRBJ2-1 | TRBV20-1 | CSASRGYIYNEQFF | TGCAGTGCTAGCAGGGGGTACATTTACAATGAGCAGTTCTTC
NA | few | TRBJ2-5 | TRBV9 | CASSVGGGGKTQYF | TGTGCCAGCAGCGTAGGAGGGGGCGGGAAGACCCAGTACTTC
NA | few | TRBJ2-3 | TRBV29-1 | CSASTAGTDTQYF | TGCAGCGCCTCGACAGCCGGAACAGATACGCAGTATTTT
NA | NA | TRBJ2-3 | TRBV20-1 | CSASREADTQYF | TGCAGTGCTAGTCGTGAGGCAGATACGCAGTATTTT
TRBD2 | many | TRBJ2-1 | TRBV5-1 | CASSWLAGSYNEQFF | TGCGCCAGCAGTTGGCTAGCGGGGAGCTACAATGAGCAGTTCTTC
NA | NA | TRBJ2-3 | TRBV18 | CASSPDGWTQYF | TGTGCCAGCTCCCCGGACGGGTGGACGCAGTATTTT
NA | few | TRBJ1-2 | TRBV5-6 | CASSPEGLHGYTF | TGTGCCAGCAGCCCAGAGGGACTCCATGGCTACACCTTC
NA | NA | TRBJ1-2 | TRBV6-1 | CASSDWGIRDYGYTF | TGTGCCAGCAGTGATTGGGGCATTAGAGACTATGGCTACACCTTC
NA | NA | TRBJ2-5 | TRBV29-1 | CSVVRGMETQYF | TGCAGCGTTGTGAGAGGGATGGAGACCCAGTACTTC
NA | NA | TRBJ2-7 | TRBV20-1 | CSAREPGSEQYF | TGCAGTGCTAGAGAGCCAGGTTCCGAGCAGTACTTC
TRBD1 | NA | TRBJ1-1 | TRBV7-9 | CASSGTGAMNTEAFF | TGTGCCAGCAGCGGGACAGGTGCCATGAACACTGAAGCTTTCTTT
NA | NA | TRBJ1-1 | TRBV10-3 | CAISTSQNTEAFF | TGTGCCATCAGTACCTCACAGAACACTGAAGCTTTCTTT
NA | NA | TRBJ2-6 | TRBV12-3/TRBV12-4 | CASSPRAGATILTF | TGTGCCAGCAGTCCGAGAGCAGGGGCAACAATCCTGACTTTC
TRBD2 | few | TRBJ2-3 | TRBV5-1 | CASSPGGSLADTQYF | TGCGCCAGCAGCCCCGGGGGGAGTCTGGCAGATACGCAGTATTTT
TRBD2 | NA | TRBJ2-7 | TRBV12-3/TRBV12-4 | CASSFTSGIGEQYF | TGTGCCAGCAGTTTCACTAGCGGGATAGGGGAGCAGTACTTC
NA | NA | TRBJ1-1 | TRBV12-3/TRBV12-4 | CASRAAGGAFF | TGTGCCAGCAGGGCCGCGGGGGGAGCTTTCTTT
TRBD1 | NA | TRBJ2-7 | TRBV6-1 | CASSPGTGSREQYF | TGTGCCAGCAGTCCCGGGACAGGGTCGCGGGAGCAGTACTTC
TRBD2 | few | TRBJ2-1 | TRBV27 | CASSHKSGRDYNEQFF | TGTGCCAGCAGCCATAAAAGCGGGAGAGACTACAATGAGCAGTTCTTC
NA | many | TRBJ2-4 | TRBV20-1 | CSASVRVGNIQYF | TGCAGTGCTAGCGTAAGGGTTGGAAACATTCAGTACTTC
NA | few | TRBJ2-7 | TRBV7-9 | CASPDPLIRGYEQYF | TGTGCCAGCCCTGATCCGTTAATCCGTGGATACGAGCAGTACTTC
NA | few | TRBJ2-1 | TRBV5-1 | CASSIVGGTNSDEQFF | TGCGCCAGCAGCATCGTGGGAGGTACGAACTCAGATGAGCAGTTCTTC
TRBD2 | NA | TRBJ2-3 | TRBV20-1 | CSARTSGNTDTQYF | TGCAGTGCTAGGACTAGCGGCAACACAGATACGCAGTATTTT
TRBD2 | NA | TRBJ2-1 | TRBV15 | CATSGPLAEYNEQFF | TGTGCCACCAGCGGACCACTAGCGGAATACAATGAGCAGTTCTTC
TRBD1 | NA | TRBJ2-3 | TRBV12-3/TRBV12-4 | CASNDRDRIPDTQYF | TGTGCCAGCAACGACCGGGACAGAATTCCAGATACGCAGTATTTT